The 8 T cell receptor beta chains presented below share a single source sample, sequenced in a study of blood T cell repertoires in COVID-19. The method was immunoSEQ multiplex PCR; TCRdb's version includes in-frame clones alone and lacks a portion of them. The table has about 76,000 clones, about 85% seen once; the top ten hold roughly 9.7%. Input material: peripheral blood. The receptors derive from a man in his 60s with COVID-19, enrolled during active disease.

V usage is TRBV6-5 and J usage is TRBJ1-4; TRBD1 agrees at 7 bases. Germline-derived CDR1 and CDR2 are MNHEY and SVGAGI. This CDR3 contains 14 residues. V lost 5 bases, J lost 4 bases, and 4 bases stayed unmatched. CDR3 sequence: CASSTGTVNEKLFF. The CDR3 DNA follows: TGTGCCAGCAGTACCGGGACAGTTAATGAAAAACTGTTTTTT.

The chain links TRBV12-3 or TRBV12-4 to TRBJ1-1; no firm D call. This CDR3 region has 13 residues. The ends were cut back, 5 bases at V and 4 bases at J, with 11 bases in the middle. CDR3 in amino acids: CASSLGWPTEAFF. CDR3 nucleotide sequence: TGTGCCAGCAGTCTCGGGTGGCCCACTGAAGCTTTCTTT.

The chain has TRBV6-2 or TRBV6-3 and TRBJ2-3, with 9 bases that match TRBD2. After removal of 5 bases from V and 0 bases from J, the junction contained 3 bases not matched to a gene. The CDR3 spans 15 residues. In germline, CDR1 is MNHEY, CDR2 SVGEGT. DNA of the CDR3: TGTGCCAGCAGTGGGAGCGGGGGGAGCACAGATACGCAGTATTTT. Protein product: CASSGSGGSTDTQYF.

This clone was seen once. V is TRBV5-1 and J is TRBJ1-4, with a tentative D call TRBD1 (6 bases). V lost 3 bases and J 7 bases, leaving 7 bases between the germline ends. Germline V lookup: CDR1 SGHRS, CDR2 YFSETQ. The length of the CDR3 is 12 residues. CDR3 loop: CASSSQGEKLFF. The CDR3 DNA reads TGCGCCAGCAGCTCACAGGGTGAAAAACTGTTTTTT.

The DNA for the CDR3 is TGTGCCAGCAGGGAGACAGGAGTCCACGAGCAGTACTTC. Translated, it gives CASRETGVHEQYF. V is TRBV6-5 and J is TRBJ2-7; tentatively, D is TRBD1 (6 bases). The V and J ends lost 6 bases and 5 bases respectively, with 14 bases between them. The V gene's germline CDR1 is MNHEY and CDR2 SVGAGI. The CDR3 is made up of 13 amino acids.

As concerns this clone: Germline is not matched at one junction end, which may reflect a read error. The DNA for the CDR3 is TGCGCCCGCAGCGCCGGGGGGGTCTCTGGAAACACCATATATTTT. This translates into CARSAGGVSGNTIYF. J is TRBJ1-3 and V is TRBV5-1, with D maybe TRBD1 (5 bases). From germline, CDR1 is SGHRS and CDR2 YFSETQ. The CDR3 has 15 amino acids.

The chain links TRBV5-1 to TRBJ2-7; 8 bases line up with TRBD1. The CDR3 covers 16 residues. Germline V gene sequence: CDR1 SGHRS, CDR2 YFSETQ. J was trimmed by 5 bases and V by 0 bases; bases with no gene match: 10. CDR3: CASSLVGAGGYDEQYF. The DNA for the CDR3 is TGCGCCAGCAGCTTGGTGGGGGCAGGGGGCTATGACGAGCAGTACTTC. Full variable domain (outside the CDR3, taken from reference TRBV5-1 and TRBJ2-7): KAGVTQTPRYLIKTRGQQVTLSCSPISGHRSVSWYQQTPGQGLQFLFEYFSETQRNKGNFPGRFSGRQFSNSRSEMNVSTLELGDSALYLCASSLVGAGGYDEQYFGPGTRLTVT.

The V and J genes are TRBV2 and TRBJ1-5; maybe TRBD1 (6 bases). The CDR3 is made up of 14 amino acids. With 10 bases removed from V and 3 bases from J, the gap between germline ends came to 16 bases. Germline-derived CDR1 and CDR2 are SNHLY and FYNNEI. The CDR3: CAITGISDNQPQHF. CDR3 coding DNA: TGTGCCATAACAGGGATTTCGGACAATCAGCCCCAGCATTTT. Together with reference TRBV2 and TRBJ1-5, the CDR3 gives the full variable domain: EPEVTQTPSHQVTQMGQEVILRCVPISNHLYFYWYRQILGQKVEFLVSFYNNEISEKSEIFDDQFSVERPDGSNFTLKIRSTKLEDSAMYFCAITGISDNQPQHFGDGTRLSIL.